This TCR beta chain was identified in a study of blood T cells in healthy people across ages. A sample-barcoded 5' primer and a J-beta primer mix were used in a second PCR of about 6 to 11 cycles. TCRdb itself ran the 5' RACE reads through MiXCR, one entry per CDR3 protein. The data show approximately 1,700,000 distinct CDR3 sequences, 35% to 50% seen once. Per sample, at least 5 micrograms of total RNA were extracted. This CDR3 has 14 residues. Trimming took off 4 bases at V and 0 bases at J, with 8 bases between the two ends. The germline V gene encodes CDR1 SNHLY and CDR2 FYNNEI. Study outcomes and limitations: Naive T cell percentage showed a strong correlation with TCR beta diversity. With age, beta diversity per million T cells declined roughly linearly, significantly by 40 to 50. Not knowing donor CMV status may have confounded expanded clonotype changes.

This clonotype has just a few counts. What it binds is not known. This receptor was obtained from a human donor in good health. Sequencing was performed on blood. The chain combines TRBV2 with TRBJ2-3; D not resolved. In nucleotides, the CDR3 is TGTGCCAGCAGTGTGCTCCCGAGCACAGATACGCAGTATTTT. This codes for CASSVLPSTDTQYF.